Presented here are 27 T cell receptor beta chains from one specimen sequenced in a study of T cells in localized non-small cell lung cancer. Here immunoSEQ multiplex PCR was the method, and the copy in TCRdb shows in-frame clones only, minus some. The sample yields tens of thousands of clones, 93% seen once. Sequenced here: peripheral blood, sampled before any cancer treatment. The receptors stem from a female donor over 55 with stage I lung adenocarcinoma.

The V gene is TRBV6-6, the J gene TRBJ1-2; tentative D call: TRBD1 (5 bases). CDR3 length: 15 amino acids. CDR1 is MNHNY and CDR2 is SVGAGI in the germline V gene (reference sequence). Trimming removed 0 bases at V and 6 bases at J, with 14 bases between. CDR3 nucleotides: TGTGCCAGCAGTTACTCTATAGCTGACAGAAATGGCTACACCTTC. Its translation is CASSYSIADRNGYTF.

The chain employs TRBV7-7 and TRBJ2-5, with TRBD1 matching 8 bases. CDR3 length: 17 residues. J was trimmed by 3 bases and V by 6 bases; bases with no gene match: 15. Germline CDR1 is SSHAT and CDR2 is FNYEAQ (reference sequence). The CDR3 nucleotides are TGTGCCAGCAGGCCCTCACCGGGACAGGCCAATAAAGAGACCCAGTACTTC. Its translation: CASRPSPGQANKETQYF.

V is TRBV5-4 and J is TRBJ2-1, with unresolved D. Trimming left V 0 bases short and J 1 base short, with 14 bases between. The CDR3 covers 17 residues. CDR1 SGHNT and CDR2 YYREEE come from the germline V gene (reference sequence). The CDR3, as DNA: TGTGCCAGCAGCTTGGGAGGTTCCATGAATTCCTACAATGAGCAGTTCTTC. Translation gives CASSLGGSMNSYNEQFF.

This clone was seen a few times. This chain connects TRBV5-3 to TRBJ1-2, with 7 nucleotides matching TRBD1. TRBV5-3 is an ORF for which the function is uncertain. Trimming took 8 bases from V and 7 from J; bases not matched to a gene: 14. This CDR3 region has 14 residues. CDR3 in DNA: TGTGCCAGCAGGAACCCGACAGGGAACGGTGGCTACACCTTC. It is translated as CASRNPTGNGGYTF.

CDR3 bases: TGTGCCAGCAGTTGGCTAGATACGCAGTATTTT. This gives the protein CASSWLDTQYF. This sequence joins TRBV6-6 and TRBJ2-3; D is undetermined. The germline V gene has CDR1 MNHNY and CDR2 SVGAGI (reference sequence). Deletions cut 4 bases from V and 5 bases from J, with 4 bases between. The CDR3 runs to 11 residues.

The CDR3 sequence: CASSRPSYNEQFF. The CDR3 bases are TGTGCCAGCAGCCGCCCCTCCTACAATGAGCAGTTCTTC. The V call is TRBV27, the J call TRBJ2-1, with D uncertain. Germline values: CDR1 MNHEY, CDR2 SMNVEV (reference sequence). This CDR3 has 13 amino acids. The germline V and J ends were trimmed by 6 bases and 0 bases, with 6 bases remaining between them.

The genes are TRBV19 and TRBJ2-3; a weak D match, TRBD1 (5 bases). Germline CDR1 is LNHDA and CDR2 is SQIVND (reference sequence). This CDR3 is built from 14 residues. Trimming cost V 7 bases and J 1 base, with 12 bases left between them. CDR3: CASNQGRGTDTQYF. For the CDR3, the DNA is TGTGCCAGTAACCAGGGCAGAGGCACAGATACGCAGTATTTT.

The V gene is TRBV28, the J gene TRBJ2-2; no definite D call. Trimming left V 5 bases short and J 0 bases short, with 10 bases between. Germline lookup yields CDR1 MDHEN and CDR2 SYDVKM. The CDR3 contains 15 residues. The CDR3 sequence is CASSPPGSNTGELFF. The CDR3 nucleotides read TGTGCCAGCAGTCCACCAGGTTCGAACACCGGGGAGCTGTTTTTT.

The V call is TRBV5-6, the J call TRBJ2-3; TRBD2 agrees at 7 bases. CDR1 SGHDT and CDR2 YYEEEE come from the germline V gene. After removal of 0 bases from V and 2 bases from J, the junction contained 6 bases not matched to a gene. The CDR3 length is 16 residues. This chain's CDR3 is CASSLVASGPTDTQYF. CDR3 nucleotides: TGTGCCAGCAGCTTGGTGGCTAGCGGCCCCACAGATACGCAGTATTTT.

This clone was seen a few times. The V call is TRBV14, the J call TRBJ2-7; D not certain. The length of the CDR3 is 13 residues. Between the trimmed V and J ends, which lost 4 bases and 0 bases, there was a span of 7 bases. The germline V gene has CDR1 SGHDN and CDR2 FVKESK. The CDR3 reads CASSPWGSYEQYV. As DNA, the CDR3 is TGTGCCAGCAGCCCTTGGGGCTCCTACGAGCAGTACGTC.

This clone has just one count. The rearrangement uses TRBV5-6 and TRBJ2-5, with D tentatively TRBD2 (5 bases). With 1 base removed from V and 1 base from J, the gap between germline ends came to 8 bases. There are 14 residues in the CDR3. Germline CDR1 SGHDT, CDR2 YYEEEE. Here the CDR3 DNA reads TGTGCCAGCAGCTTGTGGGCGGGCCAAGAGACCCAGTACTTC. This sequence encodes CASSLWAGQETQYF.

The CDR3 region is CASSVVPLGVNEKLFF. In nucleotides, the CDR3 is TGTGCCAGCAGCGTAGTACCCCTCGGGGTGAATGAAAAACTGTTTTTT. This chain joins TRBV9 and TRBJ1-4; the D is unclear. The V and J ends lost 0 bases and 5 bases respectively, with 14 bases between them. The germline V gene has CDR1 SGDLS and CDR2 YYNGEE. The CDR3 totals 16 residues. The full variable domain, with the rest looked up from reference TRBV9 and TRBJ1-4, is DSGVTQTPKHLITATGQRVTLRCSPRSGDLSVYWYQQSLDQGLQFLIQYYNGEERAKGNILERFSAQQFPDLHSELNLSSLELGDSALYFCASSVVPLGVNEKLFFGSGTQLSVL.

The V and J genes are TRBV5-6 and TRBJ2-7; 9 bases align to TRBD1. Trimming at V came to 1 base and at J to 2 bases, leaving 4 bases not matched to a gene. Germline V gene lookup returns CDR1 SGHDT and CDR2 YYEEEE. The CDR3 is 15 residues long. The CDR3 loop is CASSLRWDRAYEQYF. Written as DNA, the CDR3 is TGTGCCAGCAGCTTGCGATGGGACAGGGCCTACGAGCAGTACTTC.

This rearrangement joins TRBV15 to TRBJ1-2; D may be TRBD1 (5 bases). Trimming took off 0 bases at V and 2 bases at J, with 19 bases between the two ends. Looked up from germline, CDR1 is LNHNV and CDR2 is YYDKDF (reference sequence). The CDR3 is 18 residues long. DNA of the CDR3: TGTGCCACCAGCAGAGATCGAACTCTGCTCGGGGGAAACTATGGCTACACCTTC. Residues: CATSRDRTLLGGNYGYTF.

The DNA of the CDR3 is TGTGCCATCCGCAGGGAAAGCAATCAGCCCCAGCATTTT. Translation: CAIRRESNQPQHF. The chain recombines TRBV10-3 with TRBJ1-5, with D possibly TRBD1 on 5 matching bases. The germline V and J ends were trimmed by 8 bases and 1 base, with 9 bases remaining between them. CDR1 is ENHRY and CDR2 is SYGVKD in the germline V gene. The CDR3 length is 13 residues.

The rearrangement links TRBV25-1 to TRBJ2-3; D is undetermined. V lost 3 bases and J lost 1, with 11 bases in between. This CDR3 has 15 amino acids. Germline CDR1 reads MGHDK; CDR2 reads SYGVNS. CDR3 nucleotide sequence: TGTGCCAGCAGTGATGGCGGCAGTCGCACAGATACGCAGTATTTT. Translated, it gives CASSDGGSRTDTQYF.

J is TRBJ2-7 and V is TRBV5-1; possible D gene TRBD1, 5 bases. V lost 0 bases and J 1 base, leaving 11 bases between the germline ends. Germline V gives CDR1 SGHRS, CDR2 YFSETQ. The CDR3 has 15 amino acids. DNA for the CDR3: TGCGCCAGCAGCTTGGGAAGGGGTGATTCCTACGAGCAGTACGTC. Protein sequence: CASSLGRGDSYEQYV.

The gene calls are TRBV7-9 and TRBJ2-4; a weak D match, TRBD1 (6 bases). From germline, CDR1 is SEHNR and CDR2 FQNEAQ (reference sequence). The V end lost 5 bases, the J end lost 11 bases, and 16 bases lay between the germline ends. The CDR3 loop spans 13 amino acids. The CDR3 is CASSPSSGVVQYF. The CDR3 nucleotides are TGTGCCAGCAGCCCCAGTTCAGGGGTGGTTCAGTACTTC.

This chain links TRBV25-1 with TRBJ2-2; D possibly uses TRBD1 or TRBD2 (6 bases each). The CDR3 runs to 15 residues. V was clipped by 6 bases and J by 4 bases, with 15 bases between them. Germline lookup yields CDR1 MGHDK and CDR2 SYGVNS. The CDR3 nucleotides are TGTGCCAGCAGCCCATTGGGGGGCGGCACCGGGGAGCTGTTTTTT. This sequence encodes CASSPLGGGTGELFF. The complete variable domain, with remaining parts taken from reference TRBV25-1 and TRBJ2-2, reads EADIYQTPRYLVIGTGKKITLECSQTMGHDKMYWYQQDPGMELHLIHYSYGVNSTEKGDLSSESTVSRIRTEHFPLTLESARPSHTSQYLCASSPLGGGTGELFFGEGSRLTVL.

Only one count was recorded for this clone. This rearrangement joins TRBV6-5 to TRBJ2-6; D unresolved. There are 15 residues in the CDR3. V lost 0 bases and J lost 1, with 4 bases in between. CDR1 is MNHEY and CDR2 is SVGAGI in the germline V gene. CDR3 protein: CASSYSSSGANVLTF. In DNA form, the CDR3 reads TGTGCCAGCAGTTACTCCAGTTCTGGGGCCAACGTCCTGACTTTC.

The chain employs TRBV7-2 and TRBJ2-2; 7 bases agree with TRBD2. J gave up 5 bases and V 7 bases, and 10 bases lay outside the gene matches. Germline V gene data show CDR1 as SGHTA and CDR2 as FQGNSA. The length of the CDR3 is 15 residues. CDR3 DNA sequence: TGTGCCAGCAAATATGGGAGGGGTAGTACCGGGGAGCTGTTTTTT. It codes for CASKYGRGSTGELFF.

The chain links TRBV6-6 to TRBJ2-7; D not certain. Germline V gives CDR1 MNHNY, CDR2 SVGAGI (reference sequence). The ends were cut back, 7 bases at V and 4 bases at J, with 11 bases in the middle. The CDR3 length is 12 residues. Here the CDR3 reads CASKGLGYEQYF. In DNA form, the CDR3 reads TGTGCCAGCAAGGGTTTGGGATACGAGCAGTACTTC.

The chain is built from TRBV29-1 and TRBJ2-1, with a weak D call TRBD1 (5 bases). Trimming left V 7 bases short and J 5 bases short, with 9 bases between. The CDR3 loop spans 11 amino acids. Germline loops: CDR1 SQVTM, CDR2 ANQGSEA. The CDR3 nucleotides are TGCAGCGCGACAGTAAACAATGAGCAGTTCTTC. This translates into CSATVNNEQFF.

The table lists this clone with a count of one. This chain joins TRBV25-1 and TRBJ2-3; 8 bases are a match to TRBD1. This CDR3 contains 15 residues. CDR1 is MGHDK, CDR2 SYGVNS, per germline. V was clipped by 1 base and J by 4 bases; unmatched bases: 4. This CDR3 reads CASSELDRVADTQYF. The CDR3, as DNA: TGTGCCAGCAGTGAATTGGACAGGGTTGCAGATACGCAGTATTTT.

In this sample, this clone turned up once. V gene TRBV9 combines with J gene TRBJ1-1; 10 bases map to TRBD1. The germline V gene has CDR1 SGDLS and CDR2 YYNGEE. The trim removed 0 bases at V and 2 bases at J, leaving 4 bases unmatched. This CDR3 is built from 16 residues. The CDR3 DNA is TGTGCCAGCAGCGTAGGGACAGGGGGACCAAACACTGAAGCTTTCTTT. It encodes CASSVGTGGPNTEAFF. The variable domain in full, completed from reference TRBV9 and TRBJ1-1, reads DSGVTQTPKHLITATGQRVTLRCSPRSGDLSVYWYQQSLDQGLQFLIQYYNGEERAKGNILERFSAQQFPDLHSELNLSSLELGDSALYFCASSVGTGGPNTEAFFGQGTRLTVV.

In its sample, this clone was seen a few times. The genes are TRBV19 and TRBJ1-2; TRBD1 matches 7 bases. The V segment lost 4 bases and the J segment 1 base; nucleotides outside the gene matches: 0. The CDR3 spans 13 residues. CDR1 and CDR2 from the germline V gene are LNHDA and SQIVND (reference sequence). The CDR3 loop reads CASSRQGNYGYTF. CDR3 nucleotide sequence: TGTGCCAGTAGTAGACAGGGTAACTATGGCTACACCTTC.

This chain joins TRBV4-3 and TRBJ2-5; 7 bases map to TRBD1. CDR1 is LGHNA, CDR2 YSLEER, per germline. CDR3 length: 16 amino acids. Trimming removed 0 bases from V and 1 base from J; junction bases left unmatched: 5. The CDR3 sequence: CASSQDLDRLQETQYF. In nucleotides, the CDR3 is TGCGCCAGCAGCCAAGACCTGGACAGGCTCCAAGAGACCCAGTACTTC.